Listed here is a single T cell receptor beta chain. Antigen: not known. Each donor was a Caucasian adult residing in Nashville, Tennessee. The sample originates from a study of shared clonotypes between healthy human individuals. Notes on the study in general: Compared with memory subsets, naive subsets generally had larger estimated richness.

The test was conducted at deep level. The table came from immunoSEQ multiplex PCR; TCRdb's copy has only in-frame clones and leaves some out. The sample holds about 2.4 million clones, roughly 93% seen once. The CDR3 length is 14 residues. V was cut by 3 bases and J by 5 bases, with 14 bases left in between. Germline V gene data show CDR1 as SGHRS and CDR2 as YFSETQ. The chain joins TRBV5-1 to TRBJ1-1, with unresolved D. Sequenced sample: naive CD4+ T cells from PBMCs. The sample's subset: CD45RA+ positively selected. The TCR sequence derives from a man aged 18 to 30 in good health. Some clones in this sample may be carry-over from other donors' samples. The CDR3 protein is CASSWEGSGTEAFF. CDR3 nucleotide sequence: TGCGCCAGCAGCTGGGAGGGCAGTGGGACTGAAGCTTTCTTT. The full variable domain, completed using reference TRBV5-1 and TRBJ1-1, is KAGVTQTPRYLIKTRGQQVTLSCSPISGHRSVSWYQQTPGQGLQFLFEYFSETQRNKGNFPGRFSGRQFSNSRSEMNVSTLELGDSALYLCASSWEGSGTEAFFGQGTRLTVV.